A selection of T cell receptor beta chains follows, all from one sample in a study of T-cell reconstitution after alpha-beta-depleted transplantation in children. TCRdb fed the PCR reads into MiXCR, producing one record per CDR3 protein. The table includes about 580,000 distinct CDR3 sequences, 25% to 30% detected once. The source material was PBMCs, sampled before TCRalphabeta/CD19-depleted stem cell transplant. These receptors were collected from a boy less than two years old with Wiskott-Aldrich syndrome, due to receive a stem cell transplant. Both conserved end residues are trimmed from each CDR3. Each record gives: D gene, clone size, J gene, V gene, CDR3 protein. D genes are given only for firm matches. Size is omitted from some rows. Given values are once, few, many or a class for expanded clones.

>-|once|TRBJ2-5|TRBV15
ATSSGSETQY
>-|-|TRBJ2-3|TRBV20-1
SARVTQRVSDTQY
>TRBD2|-|TRBJ2-1|TRBV20-1
SARVLAGVPFYNEQF
>TRBD2|-|TRBJ2-7|TRBV10-3
AISATSGSPEQY
>TRBD2|-|TRBJ2-1|TRBV5-1
ASSLEASGRGYEQF
>-|few|TRBJ2-7|TRBV5-6
ASSLVGQQSSYEQY
>-|-|TRBJ1-6|TRBV27
ASSLSPGGFNSPLH
>-|-|TRBJ1-1|TRBV7-2
ASSSGVRNTEAF
>TRBD2|few|TRBJ2-1|TRBV7-2
ASSLASGRGSYNEQF
>TRBD1|few|TRBJ1-4|TRBV5-1
ASSLAGTARSRKLF
>TRBD2|-|TRBJ2-1|TRBV20-1
SAEEGTSGNNEQF
>TRBD1|-|TRBJ1-6|TRBV5-8
ASSFRGQNSPLH
>-|-|TRBJ2-1|TRBV29-1
SVETLEGFRGNEQF
>TRBD1|-|TRBJ1-2|TRBV20-1
SAAAGTGGVYT
>-|-|TRBJ2-3|TRBV5-5
ASSPSLPTWDTQY
>TRBD1|-|TRBJ2-2|TRBV4-1
ASRPGGSNTGELF
>TRBD2|-|TRBJ2-1|TRBV10-3
AISGSSGDRH
>-|-|TRBJ1-1|TRBV28
ASSLDLPEAF
>TRBD1|-|TRBJ2-7|TRBV20-1
SASRDSRYEQY
>TRBD2|few|TRBJ2-6|TRBV27
ASSFLRGLAGAGANVLT
>-|-|TRBJ1-1|TRBV20-1
SARELVEAF
>-|few|TRBJ1-5|TRBV5-1
ASSLVPGTDTPQH
>-|once|TRBJ1-5|TRBV19
ASSISGPSNQPQH
>TRBD2|-|TRBJ2-1|TRBV4-2
ASSRTDGRGEQF
>TRBD2|few|TRBJ2-1|TRBV20-1
SARGAGSYNEQF
>TRBD1|-|TRBJ1-1|TRBV6-1
ASSEGQGLEAF
>-|few|TRBJ2-2|TRBV5-1
ASRGIRGELF
>-|-|TRBJ1-2|TRBV20-1
SARPRGSGGYT
>TRBD2|many|TRBJ2-1|TRBV12-3/TRBV12-4
ASSSPGSGNVNEQF
>-|-|TRBJ2-3|TRBV4-2
ASSQGPTGSSSTDTQY
>-|few|TRBJ1-1|TRBV6-1
ASSSIGAGVNTEAF
>TRBD1|-|TRBJ1-1|TRBV18
ASSHSTGEGDTEAF
>TRBD1|few|TRBJ1-2|TRBV6-5
ASSSLDRGLSGYT
>TRBD2|-|TRBJ2-7|TRBV15
ATSRLSSGSYEQY
>TRBD2|-|TRBJ2-7|TRBV6-1
ASSGILAGADEQY
>-|-|TRBJ1-2|TRBV6-1
ASSEAGPEHGYT
>TRBD1|-|TRBJ1-5|TRBV20-1
SAEGDRYSNQPQH
>TRBD1|-|TRBJ1-1|TRBV12-3/TRBV12-4
ASSPGQGRSTEAF
>-|-|TRBJ2-3|TRBV29-1
SVSMTVNTDTQY
>-|-|TRBJ2-3|TRBV5-1
ASSPVRTSTDTQY
>-|-|TRBJ2-1|TRBV11-2
ASSDSPYNEQF
>TRBD2|few|TRBJ2-2|TRBV14
ASSQEFSGKSTGELF
>TRBD2|few|TRBJ2-1|TRBV5-1
ASSLAEAGGYNEQF
>-|few|TRBJ1-2|TRBV18
ASSPDMNYGYT
>TRBD2|-|TRBJ2-5|TRBV20-1
SARDPAGDQETQY
>-|-|TRBJ2-5|TRBV6-1
ASTQGRIQETQY
>TRBD1|few|TRBJ2-2|TRBV5-1
ASSLVRGPTGELF
>-|few|TRBJ2-1|TRBV6-1
ASDQTSGGFYNEQF
>TRBD1|-|TRBJ2-7|TRBV5-1
ASSRGQVDYEQY
>-|-|TRBJ2-1|TRBV28
ASSPPRNEQF
>TRBD1|-|TRBJ1-5|TRBV2
ASSSPPTGGDQPQH
>-|-|TRBJ2-4|TRBV20-1
SAREDQGAKNIQY
>TRBD2|few|TRBJ2-1|TRBV7-3
ASSLQPGLANNEQF
>TRBD2|few|TRBJ2-1|TRBV9
ASSVQKRGTEQF